These 9 T cell receptor beta chains came from one sample sequenced in a study of PD-1 blockade in classical Hodgkin lymphoma (dated by TCRdb to 2020 to 2022). To prepare the library, the immunoSEQ multiplex PCR assay was applied. The table was pulled from immuneACCESS by TCRdb, which kept in-frame rearrangements only. Such tables lose some clones; where checked, under half of the loss comes from unresolved V genes, and the rest has no known cause. Recorded for this sample are about 35,000 clones; around nine tenths of them occurred a single time. The ten top clones hold 0.22% of the sample. This specimen's time point label, per the study, means: newly diagnosed, previously untreated cHL patient sample. CD4+ T cells were purified from thawed PBMCs by magnetic negative selection with a Miltenyi CD4+ T cell isolation kit. The sequencing input was CD4+ T cells from blood. The receptors here all came from a human donor with classical Hodgkin lymphoma.

The chain has TRBV30 and TRBJ1-2; D is ambiguous. This CDR3 is built from 13 residues. The germline V and J ends were trimmed by 0 bases and 4 bases, with 9 bases remaining between them. Germline lookup yields CDR1 GTSNPN and CDR2 SVGIG (reference sequence). DNA of the CDR3: TGTGCCTGGAGTGTACGGACCCTCTATGGCTACACCTTC. Its translation: CAWSVRTLYGYTF.

V and J are TRBV18 and TRBJ2-7; possibly TRBD1 for D (5 bases). Trimming cost V 6 bases and J 4 bases, with 10 bases left between them. Per the germline V gene, CDR1 is KGHSH and CDR2 is LQKENI. CDR3 length: 12 amino acids. CDR3 coding DNA: TGTGCCAGCTCCGACAGCACGTACGAGCAGTACTTC. This gives the protein CASSDSTYEQYF.

This clone occurred once. The V call is TRBV29-1, the J call TRBJ2-3; perhaps TRBD1 as D (5 bases). Germline CDR1 reads SQVTM; CDR2 reads ANQGSEA. This CDR3 spans 13 amino acids. The germline V and J ends were trimmed by 4 bases and 2 bases, with 10 bases remaining between them. The CDR3 is CSVGRVYTDTQYF. The CDR3 bases are TGCAGCGTTGGCAGGGTATACACAGATACGCAGTATTTT.

This sequence joins TRBV4-3 and TRBJ1-2; maybe TRBD1 (5 bases). Trimming removed 0 bases at V and 7 bases at J, with 12 bases between. Germline CDR1 LGHNA, CDR2 YSLEER. The CDR3 length is 14 residues. The CDR3 sequence is CASSQDRGRSGYTF. The CDR3 region has the DNA TGCGCCAGCAGCCAAGATAGGGGCCGAAGTGGCTACACCTTC.

The rearrangement uses TRBV5-1 and TRBJ2-3; TRBD2 is a possible D gene (5 bases). Germline values: CDR1 SGHRS, CDR2 YFSETQ. The length of the CDR3 is 15 residues. V dropped 2 bases and J dropped 4 bases, with 14 bases sitting between them. The CDR3 DNA sequence: TGCGCCAGCAGCTTCTCTAGCCCCCATCCAGATACGCAGTATTTT. It codes for CASSFSSPHPDTQYF.

This clone was observed a single time. V and J are TRBV4-1 and TRBJ2-3; 7 bases align to TRBD2. The V gene end was trimmed by 3 bases and the J gene end by 5 bases; junction bases not matched to a gene: 8. CDR1 and CDR2 from the germline V gene are MGHRA and YSYEKL. The length of the CDR3 is 15 residues. As DNA, the CDR3 is TGCGCCAGCAGCCACATCAACGGGGGGAGAGATACGCAGTATTTT. This gives the protein CASSHINGGRDTQYF.

Only a few counts were recorded for this clone. This rearrangement joins TRBV29-1 to TRBJ1-1; the D is unclear. The germline V gene has CDR1 SQVTM and CDR2 ANQGSEA. The CDR3 totals 13 residues. V lost 4 bases and J 3 bases, leaving 12 bases between the germline ends. The DNA for the CDR3 is TGCAGCGTTGCCTGGTGGGGTTACACTGAAGCTTTCTTT. Protein: CSVAWWGYTEAFF.

The chain has TRBV7-9 and TRBJ1-3; TRBD1 matches at 7 bases. The CDR3 consists of 15 residues. The germline V gene has CDR1 SEHNR and CDR2 FQNEAQ (reference sequence). V dropped 3 bases and J dropped 3; count of bases not matched to a gene: 5. The CDR3 sequence: CASSLFRDSGNTIYF. CDR3 DNA sequence: TGTGCCAGCAGCTTGTTCCGGGACAGTGGAAACACCATATATTTT.

This clone occurred once. V usage is TRBV5-6 and J usage is TRBJ2-2; 12 nucleotides line up with TRBD1. CDR3 size: 15 residues. Trimming removed 7 bases from V and 7 bases from J; junction bases left unmatched: 8. Germline assignment: CDR1 SGHDT and CDR2 YYEEEE. The CDR3 DNA reads TGTGCCAGCTTCCCGGGACAGGGGGCTGGCGGGGAGCTGTTTTTT. Translating it yields CASFPGQGAGGELFF.